A selection of T cell receptor beta chains follows, all from one sample in a study of PD-1 blockade in classical Hodgkin lymphoma. The protocol was immunoSEQ multiplex PCR, while the TCRdb copy is restricted to in-frame clones and leaves out a portion. The table records about 21,000 clones, around 70% of them present only once. The material was peripheral blood mononuclear cells (PBMCs), obtained at baseline. The origin of the receptors is a human donor with classical Hodgkin lymphoma. CDR3s include the opening cysteine and the closing phenylalanine or tryptophan. A D gene is named only where the DNA matches it firmly. Some rows have no size entry. The others give once, few or many, or a class for an expanded clone.

clone size,J gene,D gene,V gene,CDR3 DNA,CDR3 protein
NA,TRBJ2-1,NA,TRBV5-1,TGCGCCAGCAGCTTGGCTGACGGGGGCTCCTACAATGAGCAGTTCTTC,CASSLADGGSYNEQFF
NA,TRBJ2-1,TRBD2,TRBV4-1,TGCGCCAGCAGCCAAGAAAGGCTAGCGGGGGACAATGAGCAGTTCTTC,CASSQERLAGDNEQFF
NA,TRBJ1-2,TRBD1,TRBV5-5,TGTGCCAGCAGCTGGACAGGAGACTATGGCTACACCTTC,CASSWTGDYGYTF
NA,TRBJ2-2,NA,TRBV25-1,TGTGCCAGCAGGGGGGGGGCAGGGGGATACACCGGGGAGCTGTTTTTT,CASRGGAGGYTGELFF
NA,TRBJ2-7,NA,TRBV10-3,TGTGCCATCAACAAACAAGGATTTGGGTACGAGCAGTACTTC,CAINKQGFGYEQYF
NA,TRBJ2-1,NA,TRBV4-2,TGTGCCAGCAGCCGCCCCTTCCTATCCTACAATGAGCAGTTCTTC,CASSRPFLSYNEQFF
few,TRBJ1-5,NA,TRBV30,TGTGCCTGGAGTGATCAGAGCAATCAGCCCCAGCATTTT,CAWSDQSNQPQHF
NA,TRBJ2-1,TRBD2,TRBV4-3,TGCGCCAGCAGCCAAGGGGCTAGCGGGAGCTCCTACAATGAGCAGTTCTTC,CASSQGASGSSYNEQFF
NA,TRBJ1-2,NA,TRBV4-1,TGCGCCAGCAGCCAAGCAACTCACAGGCGGGACTATGGCTACACCTTC,CASSQATHRRDYGYTF
NA,TRBJ2-4,TRBD2,TRBV5-4,TGTGCCAGCAGCCCCGGAGTGGGCGGGGGGGTAAAAAACATTCAGTACTTC,CASSPGVGGGVKNIQYF
NA,TRBJ1-2,NA,TRBV28,TGTGCCAGCAGTTTATTCAGGGCCCCCTACACCTTC,CASSLFRAPYTF
NA,TRBJ2-1,TRBD1,TRBV10-3,TGTGCCATCAGCCCTACGGACAGGGAAAACAATGAGCAGTTCTTC,CAISPTDRENNEQFF
NA,TRBJ1-1,NA,TRBV6-1,TGTGCCAGCAGACCCGACGGACTGACGAACACTGAAGCTTTCTTT,CASRPDGLTNTEAFF
NA,TRBJ1-5,NA,TRBV2,TGTGCCAGCAGTGAAGTAGGGGCAGTTCATAGCAATCAGCCCCAGCATTTT,CASSEVGAVHSNQPQHF
NA,TRBJ1-1,NA,TRBV5-4,TGTGCCAGCAGCTTGGGCGCCGCGAACACTGAAGCTTTCTTT,CASSLGAANTEAFF
NA,TRBJ1-5,NA,TRBV5-6,TGTGCCAGCAGCACTAGGGGGACTCGTCAGCCCCAGCATTTT,CASSTRGTRQPQHF
NA,TRBJ1-2,TRBD1,TRBV5-8,TGTGCCAGCAGAGGCAGGGGGCAGGGAGGCTACACCTTC,CASRGRGQGGYTF
NA,TRBJ2-7,TRBD2,TRBV28,TGTGCCAGCAGTTCCCCCTCGAACCCTATAGCGGGACTATACGAGCAGTACTTC,CASSSPSNPIAGLYEQYF
NA,TRBJ2-7,TRBD1,TRBV7-2,TGTGCCAGCAGACGAGATAACTCAGGGGGATACTACGAGCAGTACTTC,CASRRDNSGGYYEQYF
NA,TRBJ1-2,NA,TRBV28,TGTGCCAGCAGCCGAGCGGGGACAAACTATGGCTACACCTTC,CASSRAGTNYGYTF
few,TRBJ1-1,TRBD1,TRBV28,TGTGCCAGCAGTGCCAGGGGGCGAAACACTGAAGCTTTCTTT,CASSARGRNTEAFF
NA,TRBJ2-3,TRBD2,TRBV9,TGTGCCAGCAGCCCATTCCGGGGGGTAGGCACAGATACGCAGTATTTT,CASSPFRGVGTDTQYF
NA,TRBJ2-1,NA,TRBV7-8,TGTGCCAGCAGCTTAACAGGGTTTACCTACAATGAGCAGTTCTTC,CASSLTGFTYNEQFF
NA,TRBJ1-1,NA,TRBV19,TGTGCCACCCTGGACTACTTGAACACTGAAGCTTTCTTT,CATLDYLNTEAFF
NA,TRBJ2-3,NA,TRBV7-2,TGTGCCAGCAGCCAGGGGGGGAGGGGCGCAGATACGCAGTATTTT,CASSQGGRGADTQYF
NA,TRBJ2-3,NA,TRBV11-2,TGTGCCAGCAGCTCATTAGGGATCGGCACAGATACGCAGTATTTT,CASSSLGIGTDTQYF
once,TRBJ2-2,NA,TRBV4-3,TGCGCCAGCAGCCAAGCACCCGGGGAGCTGTTTTTT,CASSQAPGELFF
few,TRBJ2-5,NA,TRBV28,TGTGCCAGCAGTTTAATCAGCGGTCAAGAGACCCAGTACTTC,CASSLISGQETQYF
NA,TRBJ1-5,TRBD1,TRBV10-3,TGTGCCATCAGTGCGGGACAGGACGGTCAGCCCCAGCATTTT,CAISAGQDGQPQHF
NA,TRBJ2-1,NA,TRBV6-4,TGTGCCAGCAGAAGAAACGGTTCCTACAATGAGCAGTTCTTC,CASRRNGSYNEQFF
NA,TRBJ2-1,NA,TRBV28,TGTGCCAGCAGTTTCCGGGGAGTGCCCTACAATGAGCAGTTCTTC,CASSFRGVPYNEQFF
NA,TRBJ1-1,NA,TRBV2,TGTGCCAGCAGATTGGACTATGTCGGCACTGAAGCTTTCTTT,CASRLDYVGTEAFF